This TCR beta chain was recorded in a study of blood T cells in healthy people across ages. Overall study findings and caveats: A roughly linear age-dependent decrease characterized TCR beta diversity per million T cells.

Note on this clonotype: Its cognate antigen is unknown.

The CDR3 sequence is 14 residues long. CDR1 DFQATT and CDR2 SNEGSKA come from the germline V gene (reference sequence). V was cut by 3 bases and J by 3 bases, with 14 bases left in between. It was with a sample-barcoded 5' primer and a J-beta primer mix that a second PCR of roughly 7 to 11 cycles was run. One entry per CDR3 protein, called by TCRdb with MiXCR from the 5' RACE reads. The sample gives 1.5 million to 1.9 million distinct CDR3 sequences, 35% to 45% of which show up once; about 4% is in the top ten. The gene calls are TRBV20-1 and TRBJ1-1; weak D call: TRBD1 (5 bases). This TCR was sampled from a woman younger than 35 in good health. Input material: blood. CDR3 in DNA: TGCAGTGCTAGGAGGGCAGGGATTGACACTGAAGCTTTCTTT. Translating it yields CSARRAGIDTEAFF.